The sample holds a few counts of the clone carrying this TCR beta chain. What it recognizes is unknown. With 6 bases clipped from V and 8 bases from J, the junction kept 9 bases outside the gene matches. The CDR3 consists of 15 residues. CDR1 is MNHNY and CDR2 is SVGAGI in the germline V gene (reference sequence). The data are from a study of cytomegalovirus exposure and HLA in healthy donors. Study as a whole: From donors who were HLA-typed, an early data release held 80 million to 85 million unique TCRs. Study findings and constraints: Later, an analysis showed that TCR beta chains associated with HLA were more clonally expanded than others that were equally common. As a later analysis showed, a missense DCLRE1C variant was linked to trimming of TCR beta V- and J-genes. Under in vitro conditions, a few CMV-associated chains were confirmed as specific for CMV antigens.

Researchers ran the PCR with 60 Vbeta and 13 Jbeta primers. Sequencing used immunoSEQ multiplex PCR; TCRdb keeps in-frame clones, though not all of them. Of about 200,000 clones in the sample, around nine tenths were seen once. Sequenced: PBMCs. This sequence was found in a woman in her 30s in good health and CMV-seronegative. The chain has TRBV6-6 and TRBJ2-1; 11 bases are shared with TRBD1. The CDR3 nucleotides read TGTGCCAGCAGGGACCGGACAGGGGGCGGTTATGAGCAGTTCTTC. Its protein product is CASRDRTGGGYEQFF.